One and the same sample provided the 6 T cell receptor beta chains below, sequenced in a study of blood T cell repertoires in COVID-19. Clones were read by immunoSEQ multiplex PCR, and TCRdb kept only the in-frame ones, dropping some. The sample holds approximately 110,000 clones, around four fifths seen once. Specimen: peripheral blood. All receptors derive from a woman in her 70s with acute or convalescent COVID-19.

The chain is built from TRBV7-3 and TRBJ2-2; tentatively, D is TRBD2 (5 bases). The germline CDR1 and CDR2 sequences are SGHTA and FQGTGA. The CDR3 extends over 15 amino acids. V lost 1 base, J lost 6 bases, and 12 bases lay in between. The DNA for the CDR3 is TGTGCCAGCAGCTTAATGTCCATGGGAGCCGGGGAGCTGTTTTTT. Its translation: CASSLMSMGAGELFF.

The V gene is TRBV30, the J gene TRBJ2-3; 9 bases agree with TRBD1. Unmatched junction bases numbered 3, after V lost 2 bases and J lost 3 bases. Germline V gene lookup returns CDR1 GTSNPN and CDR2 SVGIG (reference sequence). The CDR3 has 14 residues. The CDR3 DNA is TGTGCCTGGAGTCCTGGGACAGGGACAGATACGCAGTATTTT. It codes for CAWSPGTGTDTQYF.

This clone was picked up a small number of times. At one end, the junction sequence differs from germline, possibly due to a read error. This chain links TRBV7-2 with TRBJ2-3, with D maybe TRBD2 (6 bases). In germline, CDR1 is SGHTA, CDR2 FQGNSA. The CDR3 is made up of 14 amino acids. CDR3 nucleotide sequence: TGTGCCAGTAGCTGGGCGGGACTCACAGATACGCAGTATTTT. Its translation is CASSWAGLTDTQYF.

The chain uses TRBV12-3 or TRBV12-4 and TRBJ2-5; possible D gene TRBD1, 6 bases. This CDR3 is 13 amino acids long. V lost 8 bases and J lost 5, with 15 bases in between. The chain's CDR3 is CASAQGSRETQYF. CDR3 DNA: TGTGCCAGCGCACAGGGTTCGAGGGAGACCCAGTACTTC.

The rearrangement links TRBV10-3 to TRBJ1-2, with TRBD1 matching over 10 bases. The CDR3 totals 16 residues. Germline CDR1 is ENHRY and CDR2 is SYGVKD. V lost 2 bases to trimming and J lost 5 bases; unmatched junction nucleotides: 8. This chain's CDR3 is CAISEIGGQGGYGYTF. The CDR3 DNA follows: TGTGCCATCAGTGAGATCGGAGGACAGGGGGGTTATGGCTACACCTTC.

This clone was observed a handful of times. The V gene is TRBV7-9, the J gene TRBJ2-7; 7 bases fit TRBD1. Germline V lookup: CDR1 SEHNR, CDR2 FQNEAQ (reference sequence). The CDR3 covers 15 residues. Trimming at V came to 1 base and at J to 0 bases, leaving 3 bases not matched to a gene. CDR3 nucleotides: TGTGCCAGCAGCTTAGGAGGGACAGCCTCCTACGAGCAGTACTTC. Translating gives CASSLGGTASYEQYF.